These 18 T cell receptor beta chains came from one sample sequenced in a study of beta chain features in type 1 diabetes. Reverse transcription of all isolated RNA meant that expressed TCRB transcripts were sequenced. Sequencing used immunoSEQ multiplex PCR; TCRdb keeps in-frame clones, though not all of them. The sample includes more than 150,000 clones, about 13% of them seen just once. Sample: central memory CD4+ T cells from blood. Source of these receptors: a woman aged 18-29 years in good health.

This clone was recorded a few times. DNA for the CDR3: TGTGCCAGCAGTGGGGGCGGGAGTCGGAACACTGAAGCTTTCTTT. It codes for CASSGGGSRNTEAFF. V and J are TRBV25-1 and TRBJ1-1; a weak D match, TRBD1 (5 bases). This CDR3 region has 15 residues. Between the trimmed V and J ends, which lost 4 bases and 1 base, there was a span of 13 bases. Germline V gives CDR1 MGHDK, CDR2 SYGVNS.

There are a few counts of this clone. This sequence joins TRBV9 and TRBJ1-1; 7 bases align to TRBD1. The CDR3 is 14 residues long. With V trimmed by 5 bases and J by 11 bases, 15 bases remained unmatched. Germline-derived CDR1 and CDR2 are SGDLS and YYNGEE. The CDR3 bases are TGTGCCAGCAGTGCGGCAGGGGCCCAGGGGGTTGCTTTCTTT. Its protein is CASSAAGAQGVAFF.

The gene calls are TRBV4-3 and TRBJ2-1; 8 bases map to TRBD2. Germline CDR1 LGHNA, CDR2 YSLEER. V shed 0 bases, J shed 10 bases, and the junction held 5 bases outside the gene matches. The length of the CDR3 is 14 residues. In DNA, the CDR3 is TGCGCCAGCAGCCAAGATTGGGGCGGGAGGGAGCAGTTCTTC. Amino acids: CASSQDWGGREQFF.

The chain is built from TRBV5-1 and TRBJ2-2; 7 positions agree with TRBD2. Looked up from germline, CDR1 is SGHRS and CDR2 is YFSETQ. V lost 0 bases to trimming and J lost 6 bases; unmatched junction nucleotides: 2. CDR3 size: 14 residues. The CDR3 here is CASSLGGSAGELFF. Written as DNA, the CDR3 is TGCGCCAGCAGCTTGGGCGGGAGTGCCGGGGAGCTGTTTTTT.

The chain couples TRBV9 to TRBJ2-5; possibly TRBD1 for D (6 bases). CDR3 length: 15 residues. V was clipped by 2 bases and J by 5 bases, with 16 bases between them. Germline values: CDR1 SGDLS, CDR2 YYNGEE. The DNA of the CDR3 is TGTGCCAGCAGCGTCGGGCCAGGGGTCGTGGAGACCCAGTACTTC. It codes for CASSVGPGVVETQYF. Drawing the rest from reference TRBV9 and TRBJ2-5, the complete variable domain is DSGVTQTPKHLITATGQRVTLRCSPRSGDLSVYWYQQSLDQGLQFLIQYYNGEERAKGNILERFSAQQFPDLHSELNLSSLELGDSALYFCASSVGPGVVETQYFGPGTRLLVL.

In DNA, the CDR3 is TGTGCCAGCAGCTTGGAGCTTAGCGGGGGCTACGAGCAGTACTTC. This translates into CASSLELSGGYEQYF. The genes are TRBV5-4 and TRBJ2-7; 9 bases match TRBD2. Trimming at V came to 0 bases and at J to 3 bases, leaving 4 bases not matched to a gene. This CDR3 comprises 15 residues. Germline lookup yields CDR1 SGHNT and CDR2 YYREEE (reference sequence).

The rearrangement joins TRBV9 to TRBJ2-2; no clear D. Looked up from germline, CDR1 is SGDLS and CDR2 is YYNGEE. V was clipped by 0 bases and J by 1 base, with 13 bases between them. The CDR3 is 17 residues long. The CDR3 sequence is CASSVGSSPENTGELFF. The CDR3 DNA reads TGTGCCAGCAGCGTAGGGAGCAGCCCGGAGAACACCGGGGAGCTGTTTTTT.

The V gene is TRBV11-2, the J gene TRBJ1-1, with 9 bases aligning to TRBD1. The germline gives CDR1 SGHAT, CDR2 FQNNGV. Unmatched junction bases numbered 4, after V lost 3 bases and J lost 5 bases. This CDR3 has 14 amino acids. For the CDR3, the DNA is TGTGCCAGCAGCTTCTGGACAGGGGTAACTGAAGCTTTCTTT. Its translation: CASSFWTGVTEAFF. Filled out from reference TRBV11-2 and TRBJ1-1, the complete variable domain reads EAGVAQSPRYKIIEKRQSVAFWCNPISGHATLYWYQQILGQGPKLLIQFQNNGVVDDSQLPKDRFSAERLKGVDSTLKIQPAKLEDSAVYLCASSFWTGVTEAFFGQGTRLTVV.

In nucleotides, the CDR3 is TGTGCCAGCAGTTTGAGGCGGGGGTACAATGAGCAGTTCTTC. It codes for CASSLRRGYNEQFF. The gene calls are TRBV27 and TRBJ2-1, with 7 bases matching TRBD2. V dropped 3 bases and J dropped 4; count of bases not matched to a gene: 3. Germline V gene sequence: CDR1 MNHEY, CDR2 SMNVEV (reference sequence). The CDR3 runs to 14 residues.

The chain combines TRBV7-9 with TRBJ2-5; D possibly corresponds to TRBD1 (6 bases). From germline, CDR1 is SEHNR and CDR2 FQNEAQ (reference sequence). The length of the CDR3 is 18 residues. Trimming pared 1 base from V and 5 bases from J, leaving 23 bases between. CDR3 protein: CASSLVHRGGTIGETQYF. The DNA of the CDR3 is TGTGCCAGCAGCTTAGTTCACCGTGGTGGGACAATCGGGGAGACCCAGTACTTC.

This clone occurred a few times. This rearrangement joins TRBV6-6 to TRBJ1-5; the match to TRBD1 covers 7 bases. The germline CDR1 and CDR2 sequences are MNHNY and SVGAGI (reference sequence). The CDR3 sequence is 15 residues long. V trimming: 5 bases; J trimming: 7 bases; junction bases outside the gene matches: 11. This CDR3 is CASSPTEGARQPQHF. For the CDR3, the DNA is TGTGCCAGCAGTCCGACGGAGGGGGCACGACAGCCCCAGCATTTT.

The chain employs TRBV7-3 and TRBJ2-6, with no clear D. Trimming took 1 base from V and 0 from J, leaving 7 bases between them. In germline, CDR1 is SGHTA, CDR2 FQGTGA. The CDR3 totals 16 residues. This CDR3 is CASSLMPSSGANVLTF. Written as DNA, the CDR3 is TGTGCCAGCAGCTTAATGCCGAGCTCTGGGGCCAACGTCCTGACTTTC.

In its sample, this clone was seen a few times. The rearrangement links TRBV5-1 to TRBJ2-5; 7 bases agree with TRBD1. The CDR3 totals 15 residues. The junction had 11 bases not matched to a gene; V was cut back by 4 bases and J by 5 bases. Germline CDR1 SGHRS, CDR2 YFSETQ. The CDR3 loop reads CASSIPTGLEETQYF. DNA of the CDR3: TGCGCCAGCAGCATACCGACAGGGTTGGAGGAGACCCAGTACTTC.

The rearrangement uses TRBV5-1 and TRBJ2-1; TRBD2 matches 10 bases. The CDR3 contains 15 residues. The V gene's germline CDR1 is SGHRS and CDR2 YFSETQ. The V segment lost 2 bases and the J segment 5 bases; nucleotides outside the gene matches: 4. In nucleotides, the CDR3 is TGCGCCAGCAGCTTCCTAGCGGGAGTTAACAATGAGCAGTTCTTC. Encoded protein: CASSFLAGVNNEQFF.

This clone was seen a handful of times. The V call is TRBV6-5, the J call TRBJ1-2, with 7 bases that match TRBD1. The CDR3 sequence is 14 residues long. V lost 5 bases, J lost 6 bases, and 9 bases stayed unmatched. Germline CDR1 is MNHEY and CDR2 is SVGAGI. CDR3 coding DNA: TGTGCCAGCAGTAGGGCAGACAGGGACCATGGCTACACCTTC. It translates to CASSRADRDHGYTF.

This clone was recorded a few times. This chain joins TRBV7-2 and TRBJ1-2; the match to TRBD1 covers 7 bases. V was pared by 4 bases and J by 4 bases, with 3 bases of the junction left unmatched. The CDR3 covers 13 residues. Germline V gene lookup returns CDR1 SGHTA and CDR2 FQGNSA. The CDR3 DNA reads as TGTGCCAGCAGCTCCGAGGGGGCCTATGGCTACACCTTC. Amino acids: CASSSEGAYGYTF.

This clone was seen only a few times. This chain joins TRBV7-2 and TRBJ2-3; 7 nucleotides align to TRBD2. The CDR3 spans 15 residues. CDR1 is SGHTA, CDR2 FQGNSA, per germline. With 3 bases clipped from V and 3 bases from J, the junction kept 6 bases outside the gene matches. The CDR3 sequence: CASSLGGSITDTQYF. CDR3 bases: TGTGCCAGCAGCTTGGGCGGGAGTATTACAGATACGCAGTATTTT.

The gene calls are TRBV7-2 and TRBJ1-2; TRBD1 might be the D (6 bases). Germline CDR1 and CDR2: SGHTA and FQGNSA. Trimming removed 5 bases at V and 5 bases at J, with 21 bases between. This CDR3 is built from 16 residues. CDR3 coding DNA: TGTGCCAGCAGCCGGCTAGGGGGGGGGCGGTCATATGGCTACACCTTC. It specifies CASSRLGGGRSYGYTF.